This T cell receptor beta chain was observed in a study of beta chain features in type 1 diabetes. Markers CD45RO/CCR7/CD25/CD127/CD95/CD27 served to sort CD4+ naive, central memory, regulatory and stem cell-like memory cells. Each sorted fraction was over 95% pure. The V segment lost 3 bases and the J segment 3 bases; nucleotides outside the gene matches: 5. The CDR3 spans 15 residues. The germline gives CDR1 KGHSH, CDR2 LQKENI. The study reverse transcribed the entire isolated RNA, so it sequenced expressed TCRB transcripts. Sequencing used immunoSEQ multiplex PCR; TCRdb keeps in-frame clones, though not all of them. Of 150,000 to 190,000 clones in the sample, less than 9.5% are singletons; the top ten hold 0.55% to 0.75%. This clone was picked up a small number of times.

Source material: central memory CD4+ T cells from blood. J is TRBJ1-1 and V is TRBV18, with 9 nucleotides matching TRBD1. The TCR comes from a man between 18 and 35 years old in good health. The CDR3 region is CASSPHRGPDTEAFF. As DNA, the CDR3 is TGTGCCAGCTCACCGCACAGGGGGCCGGACACTGAAGCTTTCTTT.